The 13 T cell receptor beta chains listed next were all sequenced from one sample in a study of blood T cell repertoires in COVID-19. TCRdb's copy holds only in-frame clones and misses some; the assay was immunoSEQ multiplex PCR. The data show about 480,000 clones, less than 90% seen once. The sequenced sample consisted of PBMCs or T cells enriched from blood (not recorded which). The origin of the receptors is a woman in her fifties or sixties who had recovered from COVID-19.

The rearrangement links TRBV11-2 to TRBJ2-7, with TRBD1 identical over 10 bases. The CDR3 loop spans 16 amino acids. The germline V gene encodes CDR1 SGHAT and CDR2 FQNNGV. The V and J ends lost 5 bases and 5 bases, in that order; junction bases with no gene match: 12. DNA for the CDR3: TGTGCCAGCAGCCCAAACCCGGGACAGGGGTGGGACGAGCAGTACTTC. Its protein product is CASSPNPGQGWDEQYF.

With respect to this clone: Other DNA sequences in this specimen translate into the identical CDR3. The genes are TRBV9 and TRBJ2-1; no firm D call. This CDR3 is 13 amino acids long. Germline values: CDR1 SGDLS, CDR2 YYNGEE. The V end was cut by 0 bases, the J end by 4 bases, with 5 bases between. The CDR3 sequence: CASSVAQYNEQFF. DNA of the CDR3: TGTGCCAGCAGCGTAGCACAGTACAATGAGCAGTTCTTC.

The genes are TRBV30 and TRBJ1-2; no clear D gene. The germline V gene has CDR1 GTSNPN and CDR2 SVGIG (reference sequence). V was pared by 0 bases and J by 5 bases, with 19 bases between. This CDR3 has 16 amino acids. In DNA form, the CDR3 reads TGTGCCTGGAGTGTAAAGGGAGGCAGGCGGCCTTATGGCTACACCTTC. Translating it yields CAWSVKGGRRPYGYTF.

The rearrangement joins TRBV24-1 to TRBJ1-5; no clear D. V lost 9 bases and J lost 3, with 26 bases in between. Germline V gene data show CDR1 as KGHDR and CDR2 as SFDVKD. CDR3 length: 18 residues. This chain's CDR3 is CATEGALPAVCNNQPQHF. As DNA, the CDR3 is TGTGCCACCGAAGGAGCCCTCCCAGCCGTGTGTAACAATCAGCCCCAGCATTTT.

The chain uses TRBV2 and TRBJ2-3; possible D gene TRBD1, 5 bases. The V end was cut by 11 bases, the J end by 0 bases, with 18 bases between. The germline gives CDR1 SNHLY, CDR2 FYNNEI. The CDR3 loop spans 15 amino acids. The CDR3 sequence: CAVQGRGMSTDTQYF. The CDR3 bases are TGTGCCGTTCAAGGAAGGGGTATGAGCACAGATACGCAGTATTTT.

This clone was picked up one time. V is TRBV3-1 (or the pseudogene TRBV3-2) and J is TRBJ1-2; the D is unclear. The germline gives CDR1 LGHDT, CDR2 YNNKEL (reference sequence). CDR3 length: 16 amino acids. The V end lost 0 bases, the J end lost 5 bases, and 16 bases lay between the germline ends. CDR3: CASSQDYSTENYGYTF. The DNA for the CDR3 is TGTGCCAGCAGCCAAGATTATTCAACAGAAAATTATGGCTACACCTTC.

J is TRBJ1-5 and V is TRBV24-1; 11 positions match TRBD1. Losses at the gene ends were 5 bases for V and 3 bases for J; bases not matched to a gene: 5. This CDR3 is 16 amino acids long. Looked up from germline, CDR1 is KGHDR and CDR2 is SFDVKD. As DNA, the CDR3 is TGTGCCACCAGTGGTGGGACAGGGGGTACCAATCAGCCCCAGCATTTT. Its translation: CATSGGTGGTNQPQHF.

This chain connects TRBV6-5 to TRBJ1-1; D gene ambiguous. Trimming stripped 2 bases from V and 8 bases from J, with 18 bases between. Germline lookup yields CDR1 MNHEY and CDR2 SVGAGI. This CDR3 has 15 amino acids. The CDR3 DNA sequence: TGTGCCAGCAGTTACCTCAGCGTCAAGATCCTCGAAGCTTTCTTT. It yields the protein CASSYLSVKILEAFF.

V and J are TRBV30 and TRBJ2-4; 8 nucleotides agree with TRBD1. Germline values: CDR1 GTSNPN, CDR2 SVGIG (reference sequence). This CDR3 contains 16 residues. V gave up 3 bases and J gave up 0 bases; unmatched junction bases: 7. The CDR3 here is CAWSLDRGLAKNIQYF. The DNA of the CDR3 is TGTGCCTGGAGCCTAGACAGGGGACTAGCCAAAAACATTCAGTACTTC.

The CDR3 bases are TGTGCCAGCAGCAAATCCCCCCTCAACCGGGACACTGATCAAGAGACCCAGTACTTC. This codes for CASSKSPLNRDTDQETQYF. The V and J genes are TRBV21-1 and TRBJ2-5; the table gives TRBD1 as D, unverified against the DNA. TRBV21-1 is annotated as a pseudogene. The CDR3 totals 19 residues.

The chain couples TRBV5-8 to TRBJ1-3, with D perhaps matching TRBD1 (5 bases). V was clipped by 3 bases and J by 1 base, with 14 bases between them. The CDR3 runs 16 residues. Germline CDR1 SGHTS, CDR2 YDEGEE. Here the CDR3 DNA reads TGTGCCAGCAGCTCCCGACAGACCCTTTCTGGAAACACCATATATTTT. It is translated as CASSSRQTLSGNTIYF.

Written as DNA, the CDR3 is TGTGCCAGCAGCCCGGGACAGGGTGGTGGCTACACCTTC. Protein sequence: CASSPGQGGGYTF. The chain recombines TRBV6-5 with TRBJ1-2; 9 nucleotides align to TRBD1. This CDR3 is built from 13 residues. V lost 6 bases and J lost 7; bases outside the gene matches: 6. From germline, CDR1 is MNHEY and CDR2 SVGAGI.

Comments on this clone: A junction end diverges from the germline sequence, so it may reflect a read error. The chain recombines TRBV19 with TRBJ2-1; TRBD1 aligns across 7 bases. Germline CDR1 LNHDA, CDR2 SQIVND (reference sequence). The length of the CDR3 is 12 residues. CDR3 sequence (DNA): TGTGCCAGTAGTATGGGACCGGGACAGAGGGTCTTC. It codes for CASSMGPGQRVF. Filled out from reference TRBV19 and TRBJ2-1, the complete variable domain reads DGGITQSPKYLFRKEGQNVTLSCEQNLNHDAMYWYRQDPGQGLRLIYYSQIVNDFQKGDIAEGYSVSREKKESFPLTVTSAQKNPTAFYLCASSMGPGQRVFGPGTRLTVL.